This TCR beta chain was recovered during a study of blood T cell repertoires in COVID-19. Study-wide context: Samples taken during acute and convalescent COVID-19 were collected in the United States, Italy and Spain.

The germline V gene has CDR1 MNHEY and CDR2 SVGAGI. Deletions cut 9 bases from V and 1 base from J, with 14 bases between. The CDR3 loop spans 14 amino acids. The data were produced by immunoSEQ multiplex PCR, yet TCRdb's version contains in-frame clones alone and is incomplete. The sample has around 130,000 clones, under 90% seen once. The chain links TRBV6-5 to TRBJ2-3, with D unclear. This clonotype was obtained from a man in his forties with acute COVID-19. The sample consisted of PBMCs or T cells enriched from blood (not recorded which). CDR3 residues: CASSSSSGTDTQYF. CDR3 bases: TGTGCCAGTAGCAGTTCAAGCGGCACAGATACGCAGTATTTT.